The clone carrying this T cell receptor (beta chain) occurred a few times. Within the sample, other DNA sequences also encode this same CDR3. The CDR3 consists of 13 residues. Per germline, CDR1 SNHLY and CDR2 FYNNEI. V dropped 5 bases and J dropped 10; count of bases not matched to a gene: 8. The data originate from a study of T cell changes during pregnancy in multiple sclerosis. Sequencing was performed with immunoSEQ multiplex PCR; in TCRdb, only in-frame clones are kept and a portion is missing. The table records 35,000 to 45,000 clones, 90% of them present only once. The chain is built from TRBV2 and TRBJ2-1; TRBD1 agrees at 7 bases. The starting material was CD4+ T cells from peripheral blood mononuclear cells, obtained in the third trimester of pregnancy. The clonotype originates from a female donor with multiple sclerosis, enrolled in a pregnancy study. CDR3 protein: CASSQRQGNEQFF. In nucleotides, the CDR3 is TGTGCCAGCAGTCAGAGACAGGGTAACGAGCAGTTCTTC.